The entry below gives a single T cell receptor beta chain sequence along with its context. The data were produced by immunoSEQ multiplex PCR, yet TCRdb's version contains in-frame clones alone and is incomplete. This sample yields 80,000 or so clones, of which around 88% are seen a single time; 15% to 20% belongs to the top ten. This sample was included in a study of blood T cell repertoires in COVID-19. Turning to the study itself: Samples of COVID-19 (acute and convalescent) were obtained from the United States, Italy and Spain.

Trimming pared 4 bases from V and 4 bases from J, leaving 7 bases between. The CDR3 extends over 12 amino acids. Germline-derived CDR1 and CDR2 are SNHLY and FYNNEI. V usage is TRBV2 and J usage is TRBJ1-2; no clear D. The sequence derives from a human donor in a cohort sampled during active COVID-19. Sequenced: peripheral blood. CDR3 coding DNA: TGTGCCAGCAGTGGCACTCGCTATGGCTACACCTTC. Amino acid sequence: CASSGTRYGYTF. Supplemented by reference TRBV2 and TRBJ1-2, the full variable domain reads EPEVTQTPSHQVTQMGQEVILRCVPISNHLYFYWYRQILGQKVEFLVSFYNNEISEKSEIFDDQFSVERPDGSNFTLKIRSTKLEDSAMYFCASSGTRYGYTFGSGTRLTVV.